This TCR beta chain stems from a study of cytomegalovirus exposure and HLA in healthy donors. PCR primers comprised 60 Vbeta and 13 Jbeta primers. Clones were read by immunoSEQ multiplex PCR, and TCRdb kept only the in-frame ones, dropping some. The table lists about 240,000 clones, 70% to 90% of them singletons. Healthy bone marrow donors formed the donor group. Findings of the study overall: The authors judged a highly shared variant cluster likely a sequencing artifact.

A word on this clone: As yet, its antigen is unknown.

V lost 3 bases, J lost 0 bases, and 4 bases stayed unmatched. In germline, CDR1 is SGDLS, CDR2 YYNGEE. CDR3 length: 16 residues. This sequence was found in a girl aged 2 to 10 in good health and CMV-seronegative. The sequenced sample was PBMCs. This rearrangement joins TRBV9 to TRBJ2-2; 8 bases fit TRBD2. In DNA form, the CDR3 reads TGTGCCAGCAGCGGCCTAGCGGGCCCGAACACCGGGGAGCTGTTTTTT. It specifies CASSGLAGPNTGELFF.